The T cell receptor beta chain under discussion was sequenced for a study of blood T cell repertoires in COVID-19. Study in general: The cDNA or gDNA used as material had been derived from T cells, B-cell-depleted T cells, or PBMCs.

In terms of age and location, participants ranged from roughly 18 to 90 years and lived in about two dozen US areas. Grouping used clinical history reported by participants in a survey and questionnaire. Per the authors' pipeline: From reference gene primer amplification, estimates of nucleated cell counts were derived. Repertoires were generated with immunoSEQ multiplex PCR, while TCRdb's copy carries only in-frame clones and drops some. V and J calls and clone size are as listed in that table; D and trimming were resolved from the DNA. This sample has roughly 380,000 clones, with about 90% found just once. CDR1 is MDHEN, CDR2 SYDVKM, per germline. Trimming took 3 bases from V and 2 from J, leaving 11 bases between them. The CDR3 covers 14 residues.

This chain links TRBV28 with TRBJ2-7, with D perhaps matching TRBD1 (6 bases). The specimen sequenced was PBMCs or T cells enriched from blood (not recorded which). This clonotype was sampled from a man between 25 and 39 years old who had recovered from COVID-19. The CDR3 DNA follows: TGTGCCAGCAGTTTCCCTCGGACAGCCTACGAGCAGTACTTC. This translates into CASSFPRTAYEQYF.